This T cell receptor (beta chain) was recorded in a study of T cell repertoires in cytomegalovirus infection. Study at large: Alongside well-studied HLA-B-restricted CMV epitopes, recently identified HLA-C-restricted CMV epitopes were also used. Indications of both CMV infection and matching HLA type were provided by public TCR beta signatures. Notes on the study in general: Summed frequency of shared TCR beta families picked out CMV carriers who also had the relevant HLA.

TCRdb re-analysed the reads in MiXCR, keeping a single row per CDR3 protein. The sample comprises approximately 990,000 distinct CDR3 sequences, around 30% of which are singletons, and over 12% rests with the top ten. Comment on this clonotype: Antigen specificity is unknown.

Germline V gene sequence: CDR1 LNHDA, CDR2 SQIVND (reference sequence). The CDR3 has 12 amino acids. Trimming shortened V by 5 bases and J by 6 bases, and 10 bases separated the two germline ends. Here the sequenced sample was cultured CD8+ T cells from PBMCs, taken from culture after CMV antigen stimulation. The chain is built from TRBV19 and TRBJ1-2; D may be TRBD1 (5 bases). The receptor comes from a human donor in good health (CMV status not recorded). Some clones in this sample may be carry-over from other donors' samples. CDR3 sequence: CASSSRANGYTF. DNA for the CDR3: TGTGCCAGTAGTTCCAGGGCCAATGGCTACACCTTC.